The T cell receptor (beta chain) described here comes from a study of CD8+ T cells in alopecia areata. Study conclusions and caveats: Sequencing of scalp samples also captures resident alphabeta T cells of normal skin.

V gave up 1 base and J gave up 2 bases, with 15 bases separating them. The CDR3 runs to 16 residues. Looked up from germline, CDR1 is LGHNA and CDR2 is YSLEER. Alopecia areata patients had lesional scalp punch biopsies and peripheral blood taken from them. PBMC-derived CD4+ and CD8+ T cells were sorted. Once RNA had been extracted, it was reverse transcribed into cDNA to act as the sequencing template. The table came from immunoSEQ multiplex PCR; TCRdb's copy has only in-frame clones and leaves some out. The data contain 250,000 or so clones, 67% of them seen just once; the ten biggest clones take up about 1.3%. Turning to this clone: Its antigen is unknown.

This chain connects TRBV4-3 to TRBJ2-7; the D gene is possibly TRBD1 (7 bases). The specimen was CD4+ T cells sorted from blood, collected at week 0. The TCR was taken from a human donor with alopecia areata. The CDR3 sequence: CASSQAQGGSAYEQYF. In nucleotides, the CDR3 is TGCGCCAGCAGCCAAGCCCAGGGGGGATCGGCCTACGAGCAGTACTTC.